This entry is about one T cell receptor (beta chain). Its target is not known. The sample is drawn from a study of Ad26.COV2.S vaccination and SARS-CoV-2 variants. Study-wide results and caveats: Similar non-spike TCR breadth was observed in recipients of vaccine and of placebo.

The table came from immunoSEQ multiplex PCR; TCRdb's copy has only in-frame clones and leaves some out. This table holds fewer than 400,000 clones, approximately 91% found once. Treatment indicated: around 19 received Ad26.COV2.S at low or high dose, single or two shots; five or six received placebo; per-sample allocation not given. The samples date from day 63 after the first vaccine or placebo injection. This clonotype was sampled from a person between 18 and 60 years old who received the Ad26.COV2.S COVID-19 vaccine or a placebo. Sequenced here: peripheral blood, sampled in a trial of Ad26.COV2.S vaccine versus placebo.

The chain's CDR3 is CATSDSDDEQFF. The CDR3 nucleotides read TGTGCCACCAGTGATTCGGACGATGAGCAGTTCTTC. The rearrangement links TRBV24-1 to TRBJ2-1, with no clear D. The CDR3 has 12 amino acids. Germline values: CDR1 KGHDR, CDR2 SFDVKD. Trimming removed 2 bases at V and 8 bases at J, with 6 bases between.